The clone carrying this TCR beta chain was observed a handful of times. The data were obtained in a study of blood T cells in healthy people across ages. A second PCR of 7 to 11 cycles used a sample-barcoded 5' primer and a J-beta primer mix. In TCRdb, the 5' RACE reads were re-called with MiXCR into one record per CDR3 protein. Among 1.5 million to 1.8 million distinct CDR3 sequences listed, 35% to 45% were seen once. Germline V gene lookup returns CDR1 MNHNY and CDR2 SVGAGI (reference sequence). The CDR3 covers 12 residues. Trimming cost V 0 bases and J 6 bases, with 5 bases left between them. The V call is TRBV6-6, the J call TRBJ1-1; D ambiguous. Sequencing input: blood. The source is a woman in her late teens or twenties in good health. The CDR3 nucleotides read TGTGCCAGCAGTTACTCGCGGGCTGAAGCTTTCTTT. Protein: CASSYSRAEAFF.